These 19 T cell receptor beta chains were sequenced from one sample in a study of cytomegalovirus exposure and HLA in healthy donors. It was with 60 Vbeta and 13 Jbeta primers that the PCR ran. The table came from immunoSEQ multiplex PCR; TCRdb's copy has only in-frame clones and leaves some out. The data hold about 150,000 clones, with 77% observed a single time. The sample consisted of PBMCs. Receptors originate from a male donor in good health and CMV-seronegative.

CDR3 bases: TGTGCCAGCCCGCTAGCGGGAGGGCCCAATGAGCAGTTCTTC. Amino acids: CASPLAGGPNEQFF. This chain joins TRBV9 and TRBJ2-1, with 12 bases that match TRBD2. The germline V gene has CDR1 SGDLS and CDR2 YYNGEE. The trim removed 7 bases at V and 6 bases at J, leaving 5 bases unmatched. CDR3 length: 14 residues. The full variable domain, completed using reference TRBV9 and TRBJ2-1, is DSGVTQTPKHLITATGQRVTLRCSPRSGDLSVYWYQQSLDQGLQFLIQYYNGEERAKGNILERFSAQQFPDLHSELNLSSLELGDSALYFCASPLAGGPNEQFFGPGTRLTVL.

V and J are TRBV5-1 and TRBJ2-7; no clear D gene. Germline CDR1 SGHRS, CDR2 YFSETQ. V was pared by 4 bases and J by 3 bases, with 5 bases between. This CDR3 region has 11 residues. The CDR3, as DNA: TGCGCCAGCAGCGGGCACTACGAGCAGTACTTC. This translates into CASSGHYEQYF.

The chain uses TRBV5-1 and TRBJ2-7; D is perhaps TRBD2 (6 bases). CDR1 is SGHRS and CDR2 is YFSETQ in the germline V gene. The CDR3 spans 15 residues. V dropped 3 bases and J dropped 0 bases, with 13 bases sitting between them. The CDR3, as DNA: TGCGCCAGCAGCTCGGGACTTGCTAGCTCCTACGAGCAGTACTTC. Protein sequence: CASSSGLASSYEQYF.

This clone was recorded a few times. The J gene is TRBJ1-1, the V gene TRBV5-4, with D possibly being TRBD1 (6 bases). Germline lookup yields CDR1 SGHNT and CDR2 YYREEE (reference sequence). The CDR3 contains 15 residues. V was shortened by 4 bases and J by 0 bases, with 13 bases between the two germline ends. CDR3 in amino acids: CASSPLDRLNTEAFF. CDR3 nucleotide sequence: TGTGCCAGCAGCCCCCTGGACAGATTGAACACTGAAGCTTTCTTT.

This rearrangement joins TRBV6-5 to TRBJ1-1; no clear D gene. This CDR3 is built from 12 residues. Germline V gene data show CDR1 as MNHEY and CDR2 as SVGAGI. V lost 10 bases to trimming and J lost 4 bases, with 13 bases between them. The CDR3: CATSSRGTEAFF. CDR3 sequence (DNA): TGTGCCACCTCGTCCCGGGGCACTGAAGCTTTCTTT.

On this clone: The same CDR3 also results from other DNA sequences found in this sample. The rearrangement joins TRBV6-5 to TRBJ1-1, with D hard to call. Germline CDR1 is MNHEY and CDR2 is SVGAGI. The V end lost 2 bases, the J end lost 1 base, and 5 bases lay between the germline ends. The CDR3 length is 13 residues. CDR3 protein: CASSYGRNTEAFF. For the CDR3, the DNA is TGTGCCAGCAGTTACGGGCGGAACACTGAAGCTTTCTTT.

Details on this clone: The identical CDR3 is also encoded by other nucleotide sequences in the sample. CDR3 DNA: TGTGCCAGCAGCTTGGGAGGGGGCACTGAAGCTTTCTTT. Translating gives CASSLGGGTEAFF. The chain recombines TRBV5-4 with TRBJ1-1; D is possibly TRBD1 (6 bases). The CDR3 has 13 residues. Germline V gene sequence: CDR1 SGHNT, CDR2 YYREEE (reference sequence). V lost 0 bases and J 4 bases, leaving 7 bases between the germline ends.

V gene TRBV5-8 combines with J gene TRBJ1-5, with 12 bases fitting TRBD1. This CDR3 is 16 amino acids long. V was clipped by 4 bases and J by 1 base; unmatched bases: 3. Germline-derived CDR1 and CDR2 are SGHTS and YDEGEE. This chain's CDR3 is CASSRDRGPSNQPQHF. CDR3 in DNA: TGTGCCAGCAGCCGGGACAGGGGGCCAAGCAATCAGCCCCAGCATTTT.

V gene TRBV5-1 combines with J gene TRBJ1-4; D is possibly TRBD1 (5 bases). Germline CDR1 is SGHRS and CDR2 is YFSETQ. The V gene lost 2 bases and the J gene lost 8 bases, with 13 bases spanning the gap. The CDR3 consists of 14 residues. CDR3 protein: CASSFWQGVEKLFF. The CDR3 nucleotides are TGCGCCAGCAGCTTTTGGCAGGGTGTGGAAAAACTGTTTTTT.

The chain recombines TRBV2 with TRBJ2-2, with 10 bases lining up with TRBD2. V lost 6 bases, J lost 0 bases, and 7 bases stayed unmatched. The CDR3 covers 17 residues. Germline values: CDR1 SNHLY, CDR2 FYNNEI. In nucleotides, the CDR3 is TGTGCCAGCAGCAGGCTAGCGGGGGCCCCGAACACCGGGGAGCTGTTTTTT. It specifies CASSRLAGAPNTGELFF.

This sequence joins TRBV9 and TRBJ1-5, with 8 positions matching TRBD1. CDR3 length equals 16 residues. Unmatched junction bases numbered 6, after V lost 3 bases and J lost 1 base. Per germline, CDR1 SGDLS and CDR2 YYNGEE. The CDR3 region is CASSGGDRTSNQPQHF. The CDR3 bases are TGTGCCAGCAGCGGGGGGGACAGGACGAGCAATCAGCCCCAGCATTTT.

A single count supports this clone. This sequence joins TRBV6-1 and TRBJ2-6, with D perhaps TRBD1 (6 bases). Germline CDR1 reads MNHNS; CDR2 reads SASEGT. The CDR3 extends over 17 amino acids. Deletions cut 3 bases from V and 0 bases from J, with 12 bases between. Here the CDR3 reads CASSEGAGYSGANVLTF. The CDR3 region has the DNA TGTGCCAGCAGTGAGGGGGCGGGTTACTCTGGGGCCAACGTCCTGACTTTC.

The chain employs TRBV6-1 and TRBJ1-1; D remains ambiguous. Trimming pared 3 bases from V and 1 base from J, leaving 6 bases between. The CDR3 has 13 residues. Per germline, CDR1 MNHNS and CDR2 SASEGT. CDR3: CASSEYRNTEAFF. DNA of the CDR3: TGTGCCAGCAGTGAGTACAGGAACACTGAAGCTTTCTTT.

The rearrangement joins TRBV5-1 to TRBJ2-1; 9 bases match TRBD2. Germline CDR1 and CDR2: SGHRS and YFSETQ. With V trimmed by 4 bases and J by 1 base, 3 bases remained unmatched. The CDR3 extends over 15 amino acids. For the CDR3, the DNA is TGCGCCAGCAGCACCCTAGCGGGATCCTACAATGAGCAGTTCTTC. Protein: CASSTLAGSYNEQFF.

This clone appeared a few times. The chain links TRBV5-6 to TRBJ2-7; D remains unclear. The V gene lost 1 base and the J gene lost 6 bases, with 8 bases spanning the gap. CDR1 SGHDT and CDR2 YYEEEE come from the germline V gene. The CDR3 totals 12 residues. The CDR3 loop reads CASSLQEAEQYF. The CDR3 DNA reads as TGTGCCAGCAGCTTGCAAGAGGCCGAGCAGTACTTC.

V gene TRBV29-1 combines with J gene TRBJ2-7; D might be TRBD2 (5 bases). Germline V gives CDR1 SQVTM, CDR2 ANQGSEA. The CDR3 consists of 11 residues. V was clipped by 5 bases and J by 1 base, with 6 bases between them. The DNA for the CDR3 is TGCAGCGTTTCGGGGTCCTACGAGCAGTACTTC. Residues: CSVSGSYEQYF.

The chain has TRBV19 and TRBJ2-3; D is unresolved. The germline gives CDR1 LNHDA, CDR2 SQIVND (reference sequence). Trimming stripped 6 bases from V and 1 base from J, with 11 bases between. There are 14 residues in the CDR3. The CDR3 region is CASSQLLGTDTQYF. The CDR3 DNA follows: TGTGCCAGTAGCCAACTGTTGGGCACAGATACGCAGTATTTT.

J is TRBJ2-5 and V is TRBV5-1, with 9 positions matching TRBD2. Germline CDR1 is SGHRS and CDR2 is YFSETQ. This CDR3 contains 15 residues. V was clipped by 4 bases and J by 2 bases; unmatched bases: 6. The CDR3 DNA reads TGCGCCAGCAGCCCGCGGACTAGCGCTCAAGAGACCCAGTACTTC. Translation: CASSPRTSAQETQYF.

In its sample, this clone was seen once. This chain uses TRBV4-1 with TRBJ2-4; 10 nucleotides align to TRBD2. This CDR3 is built from 17 residues. V lost 2 bases, J lost 2 bases, and 6 bases stayed unmatched. Germline CDR1 reads MGHRA; CDR2 reads YSYEKL. The CDR3, as DNA: TGCGCCAGCAGCCAACCTACTAGCGGGGCTACCAAAAACATTCAGTACTTC. Amino acids: CASSQPTSGATKNIQYF.